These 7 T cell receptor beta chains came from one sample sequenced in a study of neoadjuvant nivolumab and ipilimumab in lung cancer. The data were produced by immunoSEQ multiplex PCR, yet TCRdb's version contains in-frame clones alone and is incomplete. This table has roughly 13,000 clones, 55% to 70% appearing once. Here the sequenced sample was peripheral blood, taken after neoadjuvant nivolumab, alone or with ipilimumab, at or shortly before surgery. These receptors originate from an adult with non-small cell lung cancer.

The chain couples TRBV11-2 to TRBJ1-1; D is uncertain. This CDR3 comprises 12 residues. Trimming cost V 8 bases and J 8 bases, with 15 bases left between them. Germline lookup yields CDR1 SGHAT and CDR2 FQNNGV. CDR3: CASGGLLEEAFF. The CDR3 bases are TGTGCCAGCGGAGGGCTCCTTGAGGAAGCTTTCTTT.

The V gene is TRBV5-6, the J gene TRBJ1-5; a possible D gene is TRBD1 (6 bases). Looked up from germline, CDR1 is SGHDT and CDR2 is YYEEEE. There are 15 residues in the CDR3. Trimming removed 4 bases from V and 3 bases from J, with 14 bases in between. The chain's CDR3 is CASSLFDRNNQPQHF. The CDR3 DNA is TGTGCCAGCAGCCTCTTCGACAGGAACAATCAGCCCCAGCATTTT.

CDR3 in amino acids: CAWSVQWSYGYTF. CDR3 nucleotides: TGTGCCTGGAGTGTACAATGGAGCTATGGCTACACCTTC. The chain joins TRBV30 to TRBJ1-2; D remains ambiguous. The CDR3 has 13 amino acids. Germline V gene lookup returns CDR1 GTSNPN and CDR2 SVGIG (reference sequence). V was cut by 0 bases and J by 4 bases, with 9 bases left in between.

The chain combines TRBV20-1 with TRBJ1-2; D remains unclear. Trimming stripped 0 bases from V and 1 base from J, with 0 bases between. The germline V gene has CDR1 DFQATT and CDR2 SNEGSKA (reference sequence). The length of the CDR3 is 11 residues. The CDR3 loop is CSARDNYGYTF. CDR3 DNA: TGCAGTGCTAGAGATAACTATGGCTACACCTTC.

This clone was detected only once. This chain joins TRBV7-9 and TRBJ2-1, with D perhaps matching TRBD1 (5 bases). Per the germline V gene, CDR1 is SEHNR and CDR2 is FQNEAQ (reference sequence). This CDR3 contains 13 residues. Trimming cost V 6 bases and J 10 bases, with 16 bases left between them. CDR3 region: CASSTDRAGEQFF. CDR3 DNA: TGTGCCAGCAGTACCGACCGTGCAGGGGAGCAGTTCTTC.

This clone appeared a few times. The CDR3 sequence: CASSEGWERYNEQFF. For the CDR3, the DNA is TGCGCCAGCAGTGAGGGGTGGGAGCGTTACAATGAGCAGTTCTTC. The gene calls are TRBV10-1 and TRBJ2-1, with a weak D call TRBD2 (5 bases). Germline V gene sequence: CDR1 WNHNN, CDR2 SYGVQD (reference sequence). The CDR3 extends over 15 amino acids. The V end lost 2 bases, the J end lost 4 bases, and 12 bases lay between the germline ends.

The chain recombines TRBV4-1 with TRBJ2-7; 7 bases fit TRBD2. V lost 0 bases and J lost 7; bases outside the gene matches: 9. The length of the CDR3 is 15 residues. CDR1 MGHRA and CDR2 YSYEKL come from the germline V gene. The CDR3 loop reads CASSQDGTTRREQYF. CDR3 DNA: TGCGCCAGCAGCCAAGATGGGACTACTCGGCGGGAGCAGTACTTC.